This T cell receptor beta chain emerged from a study of Ad26.COV2.S vaccination and SARS-CoV-2 variants. Study outcomes and limitations: Total T cell responses may have been underestimated by the TCR breadth and depth analyses. Higher spike-specific TCR breadth was found in vaccine recipients than in placebo recipients.

Libraries were prepared by immunoSEQ multiplex PCR; TCRdb keeps only in-frame clonotypes and omits some of them. The sample consists of about 400,000 clones, roughly 85% of them appearing once. CDR1 is SGHTA, CDR2 FQGNSA, per germline. V shed 0 bases and J shed 4 bases, with 10 bases lying between them. This CDR3 comprises 14 residues. Points on this clone: Its cognate antigen is unknown.

The treatment: roughly 18 received Ad26.COV2.S at low or high dose, single or two shots; about 5 received placebo; per-sample allocation not given. Repertoires come from day 63 after the first vaccine or placebo injection. The TCR comes from a person between 18 and 60 years old who received the Ad26.COV2.S COVID-19 vaccine or a placebo. The V and J genes are TRBV7-2 and TRBJ2-7; tentative D call: TRBD1 (5 bases). The sequencing here drew on peripheral blood, taken in a trial of Ad26.COV2.S vaccine versus placebo. CDR3 DNA sequence: TGTGCCAGCAGCTTAGCGCCAGGGCCTTACGAGCAGTACTTC. This codes for CASSLAPGPYEQYF. The complete variable domain, with remaining parts taken from reference TRBV7-2 and TRBJ2-7, reads GAGVSQSPSNKVTEKGKDVELRCDPISGHTALYWYRQSLGQGLEFLIYFQGNSAPDKSGLPSDRFSAERTGGSVSTLTIQRTQQEDSAVYLCASSLAPGPYEQYFGPGTRLTVT.